This T cell receptor (beta chain) was recovered during a study of cytomegalovirus exposure and HLA in healthy donors. Findings of the study overall: The study found most TCR sequences rare, yet found some public TCRs in many donors. Later analysis suggested most CMV-associated TCR beta chains were HLA-restricted. According to the study, some 160 TCR beta chains were cytomegalovirus-associated.

With respect to this clone: Its cognate antigen is unknown.

Both 60 Vbeta primers and 13 Jbeta primers went into the PCR. Profiled with immunoSEQ multiplex PCR; TCRdb holds only in-frame clones, not every one. The table records 150,000 to 200,000 clones, 60% to 80% of them present only once. Trimming pared 4 bases from V and 5 bases from J, leaving 17 bases between. The CDR3 has 15 amino acids. Germline V lookup: CDR1 MNHEY, CDR2 SMNVEV (reference sequence). The TCR comes from a middle-aged man in good health and CMV-seropositive. This sequence joins TRBV27 and TRBJ2-5, with a tentative D call TRBD2 (5 bases). The source material was PBMCs. CDR3 in amino acids: CASSSQEGSMETQYF. The CDR3 nucleotides are TGTGCCAGCAGTTCCCAGGAAGGGAGTATGGAGACCCAGTACTTC.